One sample yielded the 13 T cell receptor beta chains listed below, sequenced in a study of Graves' ophthalmopathy and Graves' hyperthyroidism. Amplified TCR beta CDR3 regions were obtained using RNA transcripts as template. First-round RT-PCR used HTBI primers; second-round multiplex PCR followed. TCRdb processed the multiplex PCR reads anew with MiXCR; each CDR3 protein has one entry. The top ten hold about 4.2% of the sample, which has about 600,000 distinct CDR3 sequences, 35% to 40% seen once. The specimen sequenced was peripheral blood or thyroid tissue (not recorded which). These receptors all come from an adult man with Graves' hyperthyroidism.

Regarding this clonotype: This may stem from a read error, because a much larger clone lies one nucleotide away. This sequence joins TRBV7-2 and TRBJ1-2, with D possibly being TRBD1 (5 bases). The germline CDR1 and CDR2 sequences are SGHTA and FQGNSA. The length of the CDR3 is 16 residues. CDR3 sequence reads: CAGSLDPGPPLYGYTF. Here the CDR3 DNA reads TGTGCCGGCAGCTTAGATCCAGGGCCGCCGCTCTATGGCTACACCTTC. Together with reference TRBV7-2 and TRBJ1-2, the CDR3 gives the full variable domain: GAGVSQSPSNKVTEKGKDVELRCDPISGHTALYWYRQSLGQGLEFLIYFQGNSAPDKSGLPSDRFSAERTGGSVSTLTIQRTQQEDSAVYLCAGSLDPGPPLYGYTFGSGTRLTVV.

This clonotype was seen repeatedly, ten times or more. The V gene is TRBV7-2, the J gene TRBJ2-5; 8 bases map to TRBD1. Losses at the gene ends were 5 bases for V and 4 bases for J; bases not matched to a gene: 6. Germline CDR1 reads SGHTA; CDR2 reads FQGNSA. The CDR3 sequence is 14 residues long. The CDR3 nucleotides are TGTGCCAGCAGCACTCGGACAGGGCCAGAGACCCAGTACTTC. Translating it yields CASSTRTGPETQYF. Full variable domain (remainder filled in from reference TRBV7-2 and TRBJ2-5): GAGVSQSPSNKVTEKGKDVELRCDPISGHTALYWYRQSLGQGLEFLIYFQGNSAPDKSGLPSDRFSAERTGGSVSTLTIQRTQQEDSAVYLCASSTRTGPETQYFGPGTRLLVL.

This clonotype was recorded at least ten times. The rearrangement links TRBV12-3 or TRBV12-4 to TRBJ2-7; D possibly uses TRBD1 or TRBD2 (6 bases each). V was clipped by 6 bases and J by 6 bases, with 18 bases between them. CDR3 size: 14 residues. This CDR3 is CASSLSGLGGEQYF. In DNA form, the CDR3 reads TGTGCCAGCAGCCTTAGCGGTCTAGGGGGCGAGCAGTACTTC.

This clonotype was counted many times. The V call is TRBV19, the J call TRBJ1-3, with D unresolved. Germline V gene lookup returns CDR1 LNHDA and CDR2 SQIVND (reference sequence). This CDR3 spans 18 amino acids. Between the trimmed V and J ends, which lost 3 bases and 0 bases, there was a span of 18 bases. The CDR3 nucleotides read TGTGCCAGTAGTATGGGCGGCCGGGGAATCGGCTCTGGAAACACCATATATTTT. Amino acid sequence: CASSMGGRGIGSGNTIYF.

This clonotype was found a few times. The genes are TRBV18 and TRBJ1-6; D gene unclear. The CDR3 has 13 amino acids. Per germline, CDR1 KGHSH and CDR2 LQKENI. The V end was cut by 6 bases, the J end by 9 bases, with 12 bases between. CDR3 amino acids: CASSSGAGSPLHF. CDR3 nucleotide sequence: TGTGCCAGCTCTTCGGGAGCCGGTTCACCCCTCCACTTT.

This chain connects TRBV10-3 to TRBJ2-6; 10 positions match TRBD1. V gave up 3 bases and J gave up 2 bases; unmatched junction bases: 4. The CDR3 spans 17 residues. Germline V gene data show CDR1 as ENHRY and CDR2 as SYGVKD. The CDR3, as DNA: TGTGCCATCAGTGATGGGACAGGGGATCCTGGGGCCAACGTCCTGACTTTC. Its translation: CAISDGTGDPGANVLTF.

About this clonotype: Its ends do not fully match the called genes, so a read error is possible. DNA for the CDR3: TGTGCCAGCAGATACTTAGCGGGAGAGGCGGAGACCCAGTACTTC. It yields the protein CASRYLAGEAETQYF. The chain uses TRBV6-7 and TRBJ2-5; 9 bases fit TRBD2. TRBV6-7 is labeled an ORF, and its function is uncertain. CDR3 length equals 15 residues.

Only a few counts were recorded for this clonotype. The chain links TRBV5-1 to TRBJ2-7; 7 positions match TRBD2. TRBJ2-1 explains the end of the DNA better; the J call may be wrong. CDR3 length: 14 residues. Germline V gene sequence: CDR1 SGHRS, CDR2 YFSETQ. The CDR3 protein is CASSSTGAGNEQFF. The CDR3 DNA is TGCGCCAGCAGCTCGACGGGAGCGGGGAATGAGCAGTTCTTC.

This clonotype was detected ten times or more. The rearrangement uses TRBV19 and TRBJ1-5; 7 positions agree with TRBD1. Per the germline V gene, CDR1 is LNHDA and CDR2 is SQIVND (reference sequence). The CDR3 is 15 residues long. The ends lost 6 bases at V and 3 bases at J; junction bases unmatched: 8. The CDR3 loop reads CASSPWTGTNQPQHF. CDR3 DNA: TGTGCCAGTAGCCCGTGGACAGGCACCAATCAGCCCCAGCATTTT. The full variable domain, its missing parts supplied by reference TRBV19 and TRBJ1-5, is DGGITQSPKYLFRKEGQNVTLSCEQNLNHDAMYWYRQDPGQGLRLIYYSQIVNDFQKGDIAEGYSVSREKKESFPLTVTSAQKNPTAFYLCASSPWTGTNQPQHFGDGTRLSIL.

This clonotype was counted many times. The chain joins TRBV29-1 to TRBJ2-7; D is perhaps TRBD1 (6 bases). The germline V gene encodes CDR1 SQVTM and CDR2 ANQGSEA. Trimming stripped 5 bases from V and 6 bases from J, with 14 bases between. CDR3 length equals 12 residues. CDR3: CSVRVGGREQYF. For the CDR3, the DNA is TGCAGCGTTCGGGTAGGGGGTCGCGAGCAGTACTTC.

The chain uses TRBV19 and TRBJ1-1; TRBD1 agrees at 7 bases. There are 16 residues in the CDR3. With V trimmed by 5 bases and J by 0 bases, 9 bases remained unmatched. Per the germline V gene, CDR1 is LNHDA and CDR2 is SQIVND (reference sequence). CDR3 sequence (DNA): TGTGCCAGTAGTCGTAAGACAGGGTCCCTGAACACTGAAGCTTTCTTT. Translating gives CASSRKTGSLNTEAFF.

This clonotype was found many times. V gene TRBV4-2 combines with J gene TRBJ2-6, with TRBD1 matching 7 bases. Unmatched junction bases numbered 10, after V lost 3 bases and J lost 2 bases. Germline-derived CDR1 and CDR2 are LGHNA and YNFKEQ. This CDR3 spans 18 amino acids. CDR3 coding DNA: TGTGCCAGCAGCCAGGTTATCACAGGGGAGCCTGGGGCCAACGTCCTGACTTTC. Encoded protein: CASSQVITGEPGANVLTF.

This clonotype was picked up many times. The J gene is TRBJ1-2, the V gene TRBV2, with D possibly TRBD1 on 5 matching bases. From germline, CDR1 is SNHLY and CDR2 FYNNEI. The CDR3 is 12 amino acids. The V end lost 7 bases, the J end lost 3 bases, and 9 bases lay between the germline ends. For the CDR3, the DNA is TGTGCCAGCACGGGGGACTACTATGGCTACACCTTC. As protein: CASTGDYYGYTF.